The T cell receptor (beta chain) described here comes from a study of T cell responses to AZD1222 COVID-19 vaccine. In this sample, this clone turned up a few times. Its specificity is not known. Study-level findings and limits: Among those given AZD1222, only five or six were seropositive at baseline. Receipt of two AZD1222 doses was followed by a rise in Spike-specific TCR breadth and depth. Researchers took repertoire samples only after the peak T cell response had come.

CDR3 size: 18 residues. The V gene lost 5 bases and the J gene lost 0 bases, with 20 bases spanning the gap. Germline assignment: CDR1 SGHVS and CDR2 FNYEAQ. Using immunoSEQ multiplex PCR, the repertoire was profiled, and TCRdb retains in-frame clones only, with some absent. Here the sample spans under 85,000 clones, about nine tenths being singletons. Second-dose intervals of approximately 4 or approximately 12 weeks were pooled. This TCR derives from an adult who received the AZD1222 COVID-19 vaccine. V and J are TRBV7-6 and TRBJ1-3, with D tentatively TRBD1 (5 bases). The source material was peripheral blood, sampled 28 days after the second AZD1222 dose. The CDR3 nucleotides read TGTGCCAGCAGCCCACATGCGGACAACGAGGGCTCTGGAAACACCATATATTTT. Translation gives CASSPHADNEGSGNTIYF.